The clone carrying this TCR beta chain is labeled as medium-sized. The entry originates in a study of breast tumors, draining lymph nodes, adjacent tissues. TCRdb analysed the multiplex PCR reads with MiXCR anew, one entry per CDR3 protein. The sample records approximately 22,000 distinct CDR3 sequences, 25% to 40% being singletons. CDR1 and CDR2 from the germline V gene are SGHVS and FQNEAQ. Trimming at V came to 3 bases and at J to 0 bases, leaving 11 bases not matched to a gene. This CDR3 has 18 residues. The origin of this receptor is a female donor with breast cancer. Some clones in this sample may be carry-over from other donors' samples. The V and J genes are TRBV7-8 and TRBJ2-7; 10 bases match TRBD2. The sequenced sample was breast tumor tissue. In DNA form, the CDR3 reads TGTGCCAGCAGCTTGTCGGCTAGCGGGAGTCGGTTCTCCTACGAGCAGTACTTC. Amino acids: CASSLSASGSRFSYEQYF. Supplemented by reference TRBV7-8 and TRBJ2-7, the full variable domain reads GAGVSQSPRYKVAKRGQDVALRCDPISGHVSLFWYQQALGQGPEFLTYFQNEAQLDKSGLPSDRFFAERPEGSVSTLKIQRTQQEDSAVYLCASSLSASGSRFSYEQYFGPGTRLTVT.